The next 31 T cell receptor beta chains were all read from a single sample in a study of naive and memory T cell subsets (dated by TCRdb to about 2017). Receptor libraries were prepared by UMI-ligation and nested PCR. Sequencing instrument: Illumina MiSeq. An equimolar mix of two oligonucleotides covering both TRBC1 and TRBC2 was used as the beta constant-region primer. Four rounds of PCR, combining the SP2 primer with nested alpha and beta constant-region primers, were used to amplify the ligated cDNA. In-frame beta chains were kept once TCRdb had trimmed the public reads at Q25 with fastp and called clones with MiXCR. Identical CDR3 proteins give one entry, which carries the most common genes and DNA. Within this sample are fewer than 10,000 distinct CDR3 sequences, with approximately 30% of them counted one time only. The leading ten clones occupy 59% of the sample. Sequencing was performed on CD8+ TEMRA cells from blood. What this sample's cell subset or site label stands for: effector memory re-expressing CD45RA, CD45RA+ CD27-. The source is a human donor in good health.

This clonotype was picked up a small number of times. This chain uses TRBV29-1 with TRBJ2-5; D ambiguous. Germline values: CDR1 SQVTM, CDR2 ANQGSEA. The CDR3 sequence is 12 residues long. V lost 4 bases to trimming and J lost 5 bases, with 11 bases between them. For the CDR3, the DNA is TGCAGCGTTGTCGCGACATCGGAGACCCAGTACTTC. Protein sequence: CSVVATSETQYF.

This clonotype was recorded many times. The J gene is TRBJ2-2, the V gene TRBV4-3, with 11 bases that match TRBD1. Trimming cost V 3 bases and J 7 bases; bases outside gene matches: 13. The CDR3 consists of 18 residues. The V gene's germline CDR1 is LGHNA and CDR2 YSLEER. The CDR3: CASSQAPGQGVYFGELFF. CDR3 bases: TGCGCCAGCAGCCAGGCACCGGGACAGGGGGTCTACTTCGGGGAGCTGTTTTTT.

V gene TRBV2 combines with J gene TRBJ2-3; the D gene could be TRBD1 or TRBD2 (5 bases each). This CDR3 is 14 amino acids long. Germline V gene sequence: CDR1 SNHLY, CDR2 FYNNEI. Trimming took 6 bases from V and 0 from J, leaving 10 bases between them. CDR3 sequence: CASSPGRSTDTQYF. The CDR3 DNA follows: TGTGCCAGCAGCCCGGGACGGAGCACAGATACGCAGTATTTT.

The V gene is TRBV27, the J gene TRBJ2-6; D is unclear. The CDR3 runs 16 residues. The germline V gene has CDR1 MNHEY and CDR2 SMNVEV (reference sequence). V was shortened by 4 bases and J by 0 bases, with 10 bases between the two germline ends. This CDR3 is CASSSLRSSGANVLTF. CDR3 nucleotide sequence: TGTGCCAGCAGTTCCCTAAGAAGCTCTGGGGCCAACGTCCTGACTTTC.

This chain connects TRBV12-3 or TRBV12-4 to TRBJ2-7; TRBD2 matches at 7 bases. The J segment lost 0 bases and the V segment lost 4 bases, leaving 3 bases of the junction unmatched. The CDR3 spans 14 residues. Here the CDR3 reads CASSYGGVSYEQYF. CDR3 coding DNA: TGTGCCAGCAGTTATGGGGGGGTCTCCTACGAGCAGTACTTC.

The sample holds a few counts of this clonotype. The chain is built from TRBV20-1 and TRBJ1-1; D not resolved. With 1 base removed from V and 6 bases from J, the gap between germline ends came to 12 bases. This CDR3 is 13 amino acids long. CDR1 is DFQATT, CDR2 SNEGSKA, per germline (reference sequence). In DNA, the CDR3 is TGCAGTGCTAGAGGGGCCGGGGAAGCTGAAGCTTTCTTT. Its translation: CSARGAGEAEAFF.

CDR3 residues: CAWRLDTGYEQYF. The DNA for the CDR3 is TGTGCCTGGAGGTTAGATACGGGCTACGAGCAGTACTTC. The V and J genes are TRBV30 and TRBJ2-7; D unclear. Trimming took off 3 bases at V and 3 bases at J, with 12 bases between the two ends. Germline V gene lookup returns CDR1 GTSNPN and CDR2 SVGIG (reference sequence). The CDR3 runs to 13 residues.

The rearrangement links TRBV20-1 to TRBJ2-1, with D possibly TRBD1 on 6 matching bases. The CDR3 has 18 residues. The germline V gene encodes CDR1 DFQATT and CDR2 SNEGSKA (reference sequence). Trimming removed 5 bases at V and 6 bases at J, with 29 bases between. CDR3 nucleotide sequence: TGCAGTGCTGGCCGGGACATACCCAACCGCGCCCCAACCAATGAGCAGTTCTTC. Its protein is CSAGRDIPNRAPTNEQFF.

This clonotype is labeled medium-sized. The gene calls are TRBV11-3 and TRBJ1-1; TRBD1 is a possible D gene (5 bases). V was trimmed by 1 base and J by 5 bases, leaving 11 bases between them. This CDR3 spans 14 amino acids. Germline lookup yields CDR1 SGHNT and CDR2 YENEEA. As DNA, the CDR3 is TGTGCCAGCAGCTTAGGGGGACCGGCTACTGAAGCTTTCTTT. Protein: CASSLGGPATEAFF. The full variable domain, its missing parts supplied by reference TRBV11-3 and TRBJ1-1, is EAGVVQSPRYKIIEKKQPVAFWCNPISGHNTLYWYLQNLGQGPELLIRYENEEAVDDSQLPKDRFSAERLKGVDSTLKIQPAELGDSAVYLCASSLGGPATEAFFGQGTRLTVV.

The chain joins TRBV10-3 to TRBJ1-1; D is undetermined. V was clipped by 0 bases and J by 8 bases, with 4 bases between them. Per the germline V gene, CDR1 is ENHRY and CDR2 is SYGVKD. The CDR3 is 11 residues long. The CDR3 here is CAISESVEAFF. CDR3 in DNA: TGTGCCATCAGTGAGTCGGTCGAAGCTTTCTTT.

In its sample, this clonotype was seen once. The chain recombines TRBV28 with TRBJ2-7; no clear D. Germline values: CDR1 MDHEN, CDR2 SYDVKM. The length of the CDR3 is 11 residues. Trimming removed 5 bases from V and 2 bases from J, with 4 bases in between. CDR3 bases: TGTGCCAGCAGTATTGCCTACGAGCAGTACTTC. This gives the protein CASSIAYEQYF.

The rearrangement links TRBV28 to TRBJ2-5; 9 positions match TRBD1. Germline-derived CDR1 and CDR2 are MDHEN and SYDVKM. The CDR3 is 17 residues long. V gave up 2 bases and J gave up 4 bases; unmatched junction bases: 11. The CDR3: CASSLLTTGGGRETQYF. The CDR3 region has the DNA TGTGCCAGCAGTTTACTTACTACAGGGGGCGGAAGAGAGACCCAGTACTTC.

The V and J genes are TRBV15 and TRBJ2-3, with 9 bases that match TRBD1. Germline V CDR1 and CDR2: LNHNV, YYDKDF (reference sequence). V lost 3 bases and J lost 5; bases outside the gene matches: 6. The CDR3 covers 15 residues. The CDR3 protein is CATSSNRGLGDTQYF. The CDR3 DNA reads TGTGCCACCAGCAGTAACAGGGGGCTGGGAGATACGCAGTATTTT.

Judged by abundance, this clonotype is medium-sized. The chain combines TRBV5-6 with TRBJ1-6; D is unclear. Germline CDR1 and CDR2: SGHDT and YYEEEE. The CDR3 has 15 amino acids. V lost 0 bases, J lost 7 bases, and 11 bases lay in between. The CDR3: CASSLGWQPNSPLHF. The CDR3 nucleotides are TGTGCCAGCAGCTTGGGGTGGCAGCCCAATTCACCCCTCCACTTT.

The CDR3 is CASTDQVNKNYGYTF. CDR3 coding DNA: TGTGCCAGCACCGACCAGGTGAACAAGAACTATGGCTACACCTTC. The chain carries TRBV7-9 and TRBJ1-2; D remains ambiguous. Trimming stripped 7 bases from V and 2 bases from J, with 17 bases between. Germline CDR1 and CDR2: SEHNR and FQNEAQ (reference sequence). The CDR3 sequence is 15 residues long.

The CDR3 DNA follows: TGTGCCAGCAGTTCCGGGATAAGCTACGAGCAGTACTTC. It yields the protein CASSSGISYEQYF. The chain uses TRBV7-9 and TRBJ2-7; D is possibly TRBD2 (5 bases). This CDR3 has 13 residues. Germline CDR1 is SEHNR and CDR2 is FQNEAQ (reference sequence). V was pared by 6 bases and J by 3 bases, with 12 bases between.

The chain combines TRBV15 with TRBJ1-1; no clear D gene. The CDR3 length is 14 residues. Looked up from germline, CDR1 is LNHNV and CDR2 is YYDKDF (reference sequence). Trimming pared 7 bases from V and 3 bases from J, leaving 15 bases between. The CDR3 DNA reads TGTGCCACCACCCCGGGTAGGGCCGACACTGAAGCTTTCTTT. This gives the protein CATTPGRADTEAFF.

CDR3 region: CASEEGQGGNEQFF. The CDR3 nucleotides are TGTGCCAGCGAGGAGGGACAGGGTGGCAATGAGCAGTTCTTC. The rearrangement joins TRBV2 to TRBJ2-1; 9 bases fit TRBD1. V was pared by 8 bases and J by 6 bases, with 8 bases of the junction left unmatched. The germline CDR1 and CDR2 sequences are SNHLY and FYNNEI. The CDR3 length is 14 residues.

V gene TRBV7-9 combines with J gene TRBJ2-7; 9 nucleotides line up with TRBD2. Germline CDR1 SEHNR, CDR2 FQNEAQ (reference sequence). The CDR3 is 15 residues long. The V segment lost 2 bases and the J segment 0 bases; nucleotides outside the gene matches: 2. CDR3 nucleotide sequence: TGTGCCAGCAGCTTAACTAGCGGGTACTCCTACGAGCAGTACTTC. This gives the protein CASSLTSGYSYEQYF.

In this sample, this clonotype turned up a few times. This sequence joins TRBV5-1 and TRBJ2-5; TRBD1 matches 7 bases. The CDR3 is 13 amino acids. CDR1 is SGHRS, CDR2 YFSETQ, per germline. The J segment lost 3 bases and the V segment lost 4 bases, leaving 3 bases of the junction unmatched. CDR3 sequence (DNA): TGCGCCAGCAGCCCCGGACAGGAAGAGACCCAGTACTTC. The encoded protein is CASSPGQEETQYF.

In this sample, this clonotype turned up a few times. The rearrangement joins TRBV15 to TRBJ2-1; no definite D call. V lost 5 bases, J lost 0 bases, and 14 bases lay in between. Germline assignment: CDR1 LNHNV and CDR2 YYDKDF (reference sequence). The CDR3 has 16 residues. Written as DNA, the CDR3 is TGTGCCACCAGCGGGATGTACCCGAGCTCCTACAATGAGCAGTTCTTC. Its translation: CATSGMYPSSYNEQFF.

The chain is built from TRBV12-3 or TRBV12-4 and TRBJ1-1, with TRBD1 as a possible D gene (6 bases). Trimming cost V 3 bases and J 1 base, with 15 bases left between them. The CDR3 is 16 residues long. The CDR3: CASSFYDGGPNTEAFF. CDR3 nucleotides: TGTGCCAGCAGTTTTTATGATGGGGGGCCGAACACTGAAGCTTTCTTT.

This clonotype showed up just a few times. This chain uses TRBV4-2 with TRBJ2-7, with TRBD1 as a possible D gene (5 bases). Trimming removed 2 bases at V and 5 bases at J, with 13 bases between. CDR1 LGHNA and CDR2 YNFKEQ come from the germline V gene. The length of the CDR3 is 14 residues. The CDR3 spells CASSQRTSPDEQYF. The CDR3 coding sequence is TGTGCCAGCAGCCAACGGACATCCCCAGACGAGCAGTACTTC.

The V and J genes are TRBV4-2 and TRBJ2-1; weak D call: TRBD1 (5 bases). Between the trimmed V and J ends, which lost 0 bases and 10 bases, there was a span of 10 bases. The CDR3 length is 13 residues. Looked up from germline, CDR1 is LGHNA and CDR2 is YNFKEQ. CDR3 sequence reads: CASSQDRADEQFF. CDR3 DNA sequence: TGTGCCAGCAGCCAAGACAGGGCCGACGAGCAGTTCTTC.

The CDR3 nucleotides read TGTGCCAGCAGGGAGCAGGGGGACACAGATACGCAGTATTTT. This gives the protein CASREQGDTDTQYF. The chain uses TRBV4-2 and TRBJ2-3; 7 bases are shared with TRBD1. V was pared by 6 bases and J by 2 bases, with 5 bases of the junction left unmatched. The CDR3 has 14 amino acids. Germline lookup yields CDR1 LGHNA and CDR2 YNFKEQ.

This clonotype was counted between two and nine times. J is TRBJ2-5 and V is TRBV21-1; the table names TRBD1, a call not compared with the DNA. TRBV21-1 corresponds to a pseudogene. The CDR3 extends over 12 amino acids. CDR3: CASTSPVETQYF. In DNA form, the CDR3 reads TGTGCCAGCACATCCCCCGTGGAGACCCAGTACTTC.

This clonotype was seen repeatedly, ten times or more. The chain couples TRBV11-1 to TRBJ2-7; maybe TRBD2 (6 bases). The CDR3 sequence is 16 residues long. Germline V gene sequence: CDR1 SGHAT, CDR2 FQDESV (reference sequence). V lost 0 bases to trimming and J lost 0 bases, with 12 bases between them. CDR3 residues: CASSLALAELSYEQYF. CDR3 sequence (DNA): TGTGCCAGCAGCTTAGCGTTAGCGGAACTCTCCTACGAGCAGTACTTC.

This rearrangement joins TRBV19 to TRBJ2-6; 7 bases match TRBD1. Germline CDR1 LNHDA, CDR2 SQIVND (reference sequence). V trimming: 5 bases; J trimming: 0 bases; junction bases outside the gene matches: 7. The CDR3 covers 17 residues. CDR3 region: CASSFDRANSGANVLTF. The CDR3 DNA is TGTGCCAGTAGTTTCGACAGGGCAAACTCTGGGGCCAACGTCCTGACTTTC. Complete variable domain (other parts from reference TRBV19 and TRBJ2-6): DGGITQSPKYLFRKEGQNVTLSCEQNLNHDAMYWYRQDPGQGLRLIYYSQIVNDFQKGDIAEGYSVSREKKESFPLTVTSAQKNPTAFYLCASSFDRANSGANVLTFGAGSRLTVL.

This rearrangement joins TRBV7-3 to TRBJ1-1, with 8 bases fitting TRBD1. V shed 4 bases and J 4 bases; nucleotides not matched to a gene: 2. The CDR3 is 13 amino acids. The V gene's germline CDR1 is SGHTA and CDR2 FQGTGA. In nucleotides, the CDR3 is TGTGCCAGCAGCTCCGGACAGGGCACTGAAGCTTTCTTT. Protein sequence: CASSSGQGTEAFF.

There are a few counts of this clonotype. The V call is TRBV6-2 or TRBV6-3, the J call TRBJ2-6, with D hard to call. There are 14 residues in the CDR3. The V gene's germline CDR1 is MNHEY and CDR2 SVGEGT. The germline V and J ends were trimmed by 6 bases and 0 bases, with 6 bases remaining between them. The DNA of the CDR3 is TGTGCCAGCAGAAGGACCTCTGGGGCCAACGTCCTGACTTTC. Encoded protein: CASRRTSGANVLTF.

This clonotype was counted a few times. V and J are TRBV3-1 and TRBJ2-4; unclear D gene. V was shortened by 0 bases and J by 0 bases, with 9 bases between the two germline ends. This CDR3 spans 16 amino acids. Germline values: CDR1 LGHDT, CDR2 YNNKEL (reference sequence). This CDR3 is CASSQDLVPAKNIQYF. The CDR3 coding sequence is TGTGCCAGCAGCCAAGATCTCGTCCCAGCCAAAAACATTCAGTACTTC.